These 15 T cell receptor beta chains share one sample of origin, sequenced in a study of patients and donors after allogeneic stem cell transplantation. TCRdb redid the calling of the RT-PCR reads with MiXCR, one entry per CDR3 protein. The sample lists roughly 960,000 distinct CDR3 sequences, over 15% seen once, with under 6.5% in the top ten. Sequences were obtained from blood, either unsorted or a sorted T cell fraction (not recorded which). The receptors were gathered from a human donor who was either an allogeneic HSCT recipient or a stem cell or donor lymphocyte infusion donor (not recorded which). It is not recorded whose cells these are; they may come from a transplant donor.

This chain connects TRBV30 to TRBJ1-2; possible D gene TRBD1, 5 bases. This CDR3 comprises 13 residues. Trimming removed 5 bases from V and 4 bases from J, with 14 bases in between. CDR1 is GTSNPN, CDR2 SVGIG, per germline (reference sequence). For the CDR3, the DNA is TGTGCCTGGGGACTCAGGGAATCCTATGGCTACACCTTC. This codes for CAWGLRESYGYTF.

This rearrangement joins TRBV20-1 to TRBJ2-7, with 11 bases lining up with TRBD2. The V segment lost 5 bases and the J segment 3 bases; nucleotides outside the gene matches: 9. CDR1 DFQATT and CDR2 SNEGSKA come from the germline V gene (reference sequence). CDR3 length equals 15 residues. This CDR3 is CSAAFSGGGSYEQYF. In DNA, the CDR3 is TGCAGTGCTGCGTTTAGCGGGGGGGGAAGCTACGAGCAGTACTTC.

The chain has TRBV14 and TRBJ1-4; D unresolved. The CDR3 totals 15 residues. With 0 bases removed from V and 5 bases from J, the gap between germline ends came to 10 bases. The germline V gene encodes CDR1 SGHDN and CDR2 FVKESK. The CDR3: CASSQEAGINEKLFF. For the CDR3, the DNA is TGTGCCAGCAGCCAAGAAGCCGGAATCAATGAAAAACTGTTTTTT. The variable domain in full, with the rest retrieved from reference TRBV14 and TRBJ1-4, is EAGVTQFPSHSVIEKGQTVTLRCDPISGHDNLYWYRRVMGKEIKFLLHFVKESKQDESGMPNNRFLAERTGGTYSTLKVQPAELEDSGVYFCASSQEAGINEKLFFGSGTQLSVL.

The chain employs TRBV24-1 and TRBJ2-2; D may be TRBD1 or TRBD2 (5 bases each). CDR3 size: 17 residues. V lost 4 bases, J lost 3 bases, and 17 bases lay in between. The germline gives CDR1 KGHDR, CDR2 SFDVKD. The CDR3 loop reads CATSDRGRTLDTGELFF. In nucleotides, the CDR3 is TGTGCCACCAGTGACCGGGGACGGACCCTTGACACCGGGGAGCTGTTTTTT.

In nucleotides, the CDR3 is TGTGCCAGCAGGATCCGCCTATGTCCTCAGGTACCGGAGACCCAGTACTTC. It specifies CASRIRLCPQVPETQYF. The chain has TRBV27 and TRBJ2-5; D gene unclear. V lost 6 bases and J lost 5, with 25 bases in between. The length of the CDR3 is 17 residues. CDR1 is MNHEY, CDR2 SMNVEV, per germline (reference sequence).

This chain joins TRBV12-3 or TRBV12-4 and TRBJ2-7, with 10 bases fitting TRBD1. The CDR3 spans 14 residues. Unmatched junction bases numbered 7, after V lost 8 bases and J lost 3 bases. CDR3 in amino acids: CASGPGQGFYEQYF. CDR3 in DNA: TGTGCCAGCGGTCCGGGACAGGGGTTCTACGAGCAGTACTTC.

The rearrangement uses TRBV7-9 and TRBJ1-1; 9 nucleotides align to TRBD1. In germline, CDR1 is SEHNR, CDR2 FQNEAQ (reference sequence). CDR3 size: 16 residues. V shed 5 bases and J 2 bases; nucleotides not matched to a gene: 9. CDR3 sequence (DNA): TGTGCCAGCAGCACCACCGGGACAGGGAAAAACACTGAAGCTTTCTTT. It specifies CASSTTGTGKNTEAFF. Drawing the rest from reference TRBV7-9 and TRBJ1-1, the complete variable domain is DTGVSQNPRHKITKRGQNVTFRCDPISEHNRLYWYRQTLGQGPEFLTYFQNEAQLEKSRLLSDRFSAERPKGSFSTLEIQRTEQGDSAMYLCASSTTGTGKNTEAFFGQGTRLTVV.

The V call is TRBV6-1, the J call TRBJ2-6; D perhaps matches TRBD2 (6 bases). The germline gives CDR1 MNHNS, CDR2 SASEGT. The CDR3 spans 18 residues. Trimming stripped 6 bases from V and 0 bases from J, with 18 bases between. CDR3 sequence (DNA): TGTGCCAGCAGCCTCGATCTAGCGACCCTCTCTGGGGCCAACGTCCTGACTTTC. Residues: CASSLDLATLSGANVLTF.

This clonotype was seen only a few times. The gene calls are TRBV11-3 and TRBJ2-1; 7 bases agree with TRBD2. V was clipped by 7 bases and J by 7 bases; unmatched bases: 13. The germline V gene encodes CDR1 SGHNT and CDR2 YENEEA. This CDR3 region has 15 residues. Here the CDR3 DNA reads TGTGCCAGCACCCCCCCGGCGGGACTATGGAATGAGCAGTTCTTC. Its protein is CASTPPAGLWNEQFF. The full variable domain, with the rest looked up from reference TRBV11-3 and TRBJ2-1, is EAGVVQSPRYKIIEKKQPVAFWCNPISGHNTLYWYLQNLGQGPELLIRYENEEAVDDSQLPKDRFSAERLKGVDSTLKIQPAELGDSAVYLCASTPPAGLWNEQFFGPGTRLTVL.

This clonotype turned up a few times. In DNA form, the CDR3 reads TGTGCCAGCAGCCCACAGCCGAACACCGGGGAGCTGTTTTTT. It codes for CASSPQPNTGELFF. The chain carries TRBV12-3 or TRBV12-4 and TRBJ2-2, with D hard to call. The CDR3 totals 14 residues. The V end was cut by 6 bases, the J end by 0 bases, with 8 bases between.

J is TRBJ1-2 and V is TRBV27, with 7 positions matching TRBD1. This CDR3 is built from 14 residues. CDR1 is MNHEY and CDR2 is SMNVEV in the germline V gene (reference sequence). J lost 3 bases, V lost 3 bases, and 4 bases had no gene match. This CDR3 is CASSLDRTHYGYTF. The DNA of the CDR3 is TGTGCCAGCAGTTTGGACAGGACCCACTATGGCTACACCTTC.

The chain has TRBV6-1 and TRBJ1-2, with D possibly matching TRBD1 (5 bases). Germline CDR1 and CDR2: MNHNS and SASEGT. This CDR3 is built from 11 residues. Trimming shortened V by 9 bases and J by 4 bases, and 9 bases separated the two germline ends. CDR3 amino acids: CASQGFYGYTF. CDR3 bases: TGTGCCAGTCAGGGTTTCTATGGCTACACCTTC.

CDR3 sequence reads: CASSQGRTGGGGGYTF. The CDR3 DNA reads as TGTGCCAGCAGCCAAGGCCGGACAGGGGGCGGGGGTGGCTACACCTTC. The rearrangement links TRBV4-2 to TRBJ1-2, with 11 bases that match TRBD1. V shed 1 base and J 7 bases; nucleotides not matched to a gene: 8. Germline V gene data show CDR1 as LGHNA and CDR2 as YNFKEQ. The CDR3 extends over 16 amino acids.

This chain uses TRBV19 with TRBJ2-3; D is uncertain. The CDR3 is 12 amino acids. The germline V and J ends were trimmed by 11 bases and 3 bases, with 12 bases remaining between them. Germline V gives CDR1 LNHDA, CDR2 SQIVND (reference sequence). The CDR3 DNA reads as TGTGCCCGACGGACGGAGACAGATACGCAGTATTTT. The encoded protein is CARRTETDTQYF.

The chain joins TRBV29-1 to TRBJ1-2, with 7 bases that match TRBD1. Per the germline V gene, CDR1 is SQVTM and CDR2 is ANQGSEA. With 6 bases clipped from V and 8 bases from J, the junction kept 18 bases outside the gene matches. The CDR3 runs 15 residues. As DNA, the CDR3 is TGCAGCGTGAGGGGAGAGGGGGCTATAATGTCAGGCTACACCTTC. It specifies CSVRGEGAIMSGYTF.